This T cell receptor (beta chain) was obtained from a study of shared clonotypes between healthy human individuals. Study-wide results and limits: In a handful of donors, roughly 5.2% of naive CD4 clonotypes appeared in common.

Using immunoSEQ multiplex PCR, the repertoire was profiled, and TCRdb retains in-frame clones only, with some absent. The table shows about 1.5 million clones, with 98% occurring only once. Donation came from healthy HIV-negative adults that had no recent acute infections or vaccinations. Every one of the donors was a Caucasian adult that lived in Nashville, Tennessee. In the case of this clone: Its antigen is not known.

The source of this sequence is a man aged 25-40 years in good health. The sample comprised naive CD4+ T cells sorted from blood. Subset denoted: CD45RA+ positively selected.

This CDR3 is CASSLKGKSFHEQYF. In nucleotides, the CDR3 is TGTGCCAGCAGTTTAAAGGGTAAGAGTTTCCACGAGCAGTACTTC. The V gene is TRBV27, the J gene TRBJ2-7, with unresolved D. The CDR3 is 15 residues long. V lost 2 bases and J 5 bases, leaving 16 bases between the germline ends. Germline values: CDR1 MNHEY, CDR2 SMNVEV (reference sequence).